Listed here are 5 T cell receptor beta chains from one sample, sequenced in a study of T cell changes during pregnancy in multiple sclerosis. The method was immunoSEQ multiplex PCR; TCRdb's version includes in-frame clones alone and lacks a portion of them. The sample lists 79,000 or so clones; 75% to 90% were seen once. This sample comprised peripheral blood, obtained before pregnancy. The receptors were sampled from a female donor with multiple sclerosis, enrolled in a pregnancy study.

The CDR3 is CASSPSTGYGTEAFF. As DNA, the CDR3 is TGTGCCAGCTCACCCTCCACAGGGTACGGAACTGAAGCTTTCTTT. The chain combines TRBV18 with TRBJ1-1, with D maybe TRBD1 (6 bases). Deletions cut 3 bases from V and 5 bases from J, with 16 bases between. The CDR3 covers 15 residues. CDR1 and CDR2 from the germline V gene are KGHSH and LQKENI. The entire variable domain, with the rest obtained from reference TRBV18 and TRBJ1-1, is as follows: NAGVMQNPRHLVRRRGQEARLRCSPMKGHSHVYWYRQLPEEGLKFMVYLQKENIIDESGMPKERFSAEFPKEGPSILRIQQVVRGDSAAYFCASSPSTGYGTEAFFGQGTRLTVV.

This rearrangement joins TRBV9 to TRBJ1-1; 7 bases fit TRBD1. J lost 0 bases, V lost 4 bases, and 12 bases had no gene match. This CDR3 has 17 residues. Looked up from germline, CDR1 is SGDLS and CDR2 is YYNGEE. CDR3 bases: TGTGCCAGCAGCCTACAGACAGGGTCACTGGTGAACACTGAAGCTTTCTTT. Translated, it gives CASSLQTGSLVNTEAFF.

The chain carries TRBV6-1 and TRBJ2-3, with a weak D call TRBD2 (6 bases). V was pared by 3 bases and J by 1 base, with 17 bases between. The CDR3 runs to 17 residues. Germline CDR1 is MNHNS and CDR2 is SASEGT. DNA for the CDR3: TGTGCCAGCAGTGAGCCCTTCCGGCGGGGAGGCACAGATACGCAGTATTTT. Protein: CASSEPFRRGGTDTQYF.

The gene calls are TRBV6-1 and TRBJ2-5, with TRBD1 as a possible D gene (6 bases). The CDR3 spans 13 residues. CDR1 and CDR2 (germline): MNHNS, SASEGT. Trimming pared 7 bases from V and 5 bases from J, leaving 14 bases between. CDR3 sequence: CASKTGLGETQYF. The CDR3 DNA sequence: TGTGCCAGCAAAACAGGGTTAGGGGAGACCCAGTACTTC.

The chain carries TRBV10-3 and TRBJ2-7, with 7 bases that match TRBD1. This CDR3 contains 13 residues. CDR1 is ENHRY, CDR2 SYGVKD, per germline. The J segment lost 5 bases and the V segment lost 6 bases, leaving 7 bases of the junction unmatched. DNA of the CDR3: TGTGCCATCAGCTACGAGGGGGCCCACGAGCAGTACTTC. This gives the protein CAISYEGAHEQYF.